These T cell receptor beta chains were read from a single sample in a study of follicular helper T cells after annual influenza vaccination. Assay used: immunoSEQ multiplex PCR; TCRdb lists only in-frame clones, some missing. The sample has 8,500 to 9,000 clones; more than 80% are singletons. Sequencing was performed on CXCR5+ CD38- circulating T follicular helper cells from blood, taken 7 days after influenza vaccination. The receptors derive from an adult who received the influenza vaccine. Each CDR3 is given with its conserved first and last residue. The order of the fields is D gene, V gene, clone size, J gene, CDR3 protein, CDR3 DNA. A D gene is named only where the DNA matches it firmly. Expanded clones are given a class, and other clones once, few, many or no size at all.

d_gene: NA
v_gene: TRBV5-1
abundance: NA
j_gene: TRBJ1-1
CDR3aa: CASSLVAGNTEAFF
CDR3nt: TGCGCCAGCAGCTTGGTTGCAGGGAACACTGAAGCTTTCTTT

d_gene: NA
v_gene: TRBV10-1
abundance: NA
j_gene: TRBJ1-5
CDR3aa: CASSQGGGQPQHF
CDR3nt: TGCGCCAGCAGTCAGGGAGGGGGTCAGCCCCAGCATTTT

d_gene: NA
v_gene: TRBV29-1
abundance: NA
j_gene: TRBJ1-1
CDR3aa: CSVAEGNTEAFF
CDR3nt: TGCAGCGTTGCTGAGGGAAACACTGAAGCTTTCTTT

d_gene: NA
v_gene: TRBV30
abundance: NA
j_gene: TRBJ1-1
CDR3aa: CAWSPWTAGSEAFF
CDR3nt: TGTGCCTGGAGCCCGTGGACTGCGGGGTCTGAAGCTTTCTTT

d_gene: NA
v_gene: TRBV7-9
abundance: NA
j_gene: TRBJ1-2
CDR3aa: CASSLGPRDGYTF
CDR3nt: TGTGCCAGCAGCTTAGGACCAAGGGATGGCTACACCTTC

d_gene: NA
v_gene: TRBV30
abundance: NA
j_gene: TRBJ2-7
CDR3aa: CAWSPGTDVYEQYF
CDR3nt: TGTGCCTGGAGCCCCGGGACGGACGTCTACGAGCAGTACTTC

d_gene: TRBD2
v_gene: TRBV7-2
abundance: NA
j_gene: TRBJ2-1
CDR3aa: CASESPGGYNEQFF
CDR3nt: TGTGCCAGCGAGAGTCCGGGGGGGTACAATGAGCAGTTCTTC

d_gene: NA
v_gene: TRBV5-8
abundance: NA
j_gene: TRBJ2-5
CDR3aa: CASSGQGKTQYF
CDR3nt: TGTGCCAGCAGCGGTCAGGGGAAGACCCAGTACTTC

d_gene: NA
v_gene: TRBV15
abundance: few
j_gene: TRBJ2-7
CDR3aa: CATSRPRGEQYF
CDR3nt: TGTGCCACCAGCAGACCCCGGGGCGAGCAGTACTTC

d_gene: NA
v_gene: TRBV5-8
abundance: NA
j_gene: TRBJ2-3
CDR3aa: CASSFRSADTQYF
CDR3nt: TGTGCCAGCAGCTTTAGATCGGCAGATACGCAGTATTTT

d_gene: NA
v_gene: TRBV7-2
abundance: NA
j_gene: TRBJ1-2
CDR3aa: CASSPRGHGNYGYTF
CDR3nt: TGTGCCAGCAGCCCAAGGGGACACGGCAACTATGGCTACACCTTC

d_gene: NA
v_gene: TRBV7-8
abundance: NA
j_gene: TRBJ2-5
CDR3aa: CASSPPSRETQYF
CDR3nt: TGTGCCAGCAGTCCACCTTCCAGAGAGACCCAGTACTTC

d_gene: TRBD1
v_gene: TRBV28
abundance: NA
j_gene: TRBJ1-2
CDR3aa: CASGRGQGSYGYTF
CDR3nt: TGTGCCAGCGGAAGGGGACAGGGAAGCTATGGCTACACCTTC

d_gene: TRBD2
v_gene: TRBV7-2
abundance: NA
j_gene: TRBJ2-1
CDR3aa: CASSSSKGLAGYNEQFF
CDR3nt: TGTGCCAGCAGCTCTAGTAAGGGACTAGCGGGGTACAATGAGCAGTTCTTC

d_gene: NA
v_gene: TRBV18
abundance: few
j_gene: TRBJ2-2
CDR3aa: CASSTATGELFF
CDR3nt: TGTGCCAGCTCCACAGCAACCGGGGAGCTGTTTTTT

d_gene: NA
v_gene: TRBV5-5
abundance: NA
j_gene: TRBJ1-6
CDR3aa: CASSLVTADNSPLHF
CDR3nt: TGTGCCAGCAGCTTGGTAACAGCTGATAATTCACCCCTCCACTTT

d_gene: NA
v_gene: TRBV21-1
abundance: NA
j_gene: TRBJ2-3
CDR3aa: CASSKAMGRQSSTDTQYF
CDR3nt: TGTGCCAGCAGCAAAGCTATGGGGCGCCAGTCAAGCACAGATACGCAGTATTTT

d_gene: NA
v_gene: TRBV25-1
abundance: NA
j_gene: TRBJ1-5
CDR3aa: CASSRGGGSNQPQHF
CDR3nt: TGTGCCAGCAGTAGGGGCGGAGGGAGCAATCAGCCCCAGCATTTT

d_gene: TRBD2
v_gene: TRBV5-1
abundance: NA
j_gene: TRBJ2-5
CDR3aa: CASSLGLAGGETQYF
CDR3nt: TGCGCCAGCAGCTTGGGTCTAGCGGGAGGGGAGACCCAGTACTTC

d_gene: NA
v_gene: TRBV2
abundance: NA
j_gene: TRBJ1-3
CDR3aa: CASSDFSSGNTIYF
CDR3nt: TGTGCCAGCAGTGATTTCTCCTCTGGAAACACCATATATTTT

d_gene: NA
v_gene: TRBV2
abundance: once
j_gene: TRBJ2-6
CDR3aa: CASSLDSTGANVLTF
CDR3nt: TGTGCCAGCAGTTTAGACAGCACTGGTGCCAACGTCCTGACTTTC

d_gene: NA
v_gene: TRBV27
abundance: NA
j_gene: TRBJ1-1
CDR3aa: CASSPPGLPDTEAFF
CDR3nt: TGTGCCAGCAGTCCCCCGGGACTCCCGGACACTGAAGCTTTCTTT

d_gene: NA
v_gene: TRBV9
abundance: NA
j_gene: TRBJ2-1
CDR3aa: CASSPGAGIGQRGFF
CDR3nt: TGTGCCAGCAGCCCAGGGGCGGGAATCGGCCAGCGGGGGTTCTTC

d_gene: NA
v_gene: TRBV5-1
abundance: NA
j_gene: TRBJ1-1
CDR3aa: CASSFRGAIENTEAFF
CDR3nt: TGCGCCAGCAGCTTCCGGGGTGCCATAGAGAACACTGAAGCTTTCTTT

d_gene: NA
v_gene: TRBV6-5
abundance: NA
j_gene: TRBJ2-1
CDR3aa: CASSSTGTAYNEQFF
CDR3nt: TGTGCCAGCAGTTCAACCGGGACGGCCTACAATGAGCAGTTCTTC

d_gene: NA
v_gene: TRBV5-1
abundance: NA
j_gene: TRBJ1-1
CDR3aa: CASSLDSERAFF
CDR3nt: TGCGCCAGCAGCCTTGACTCGGAAAGAGCTTTCTTT

d_gene: TRBD1
v_gene: TRBV28
abundance: NA
j_gene: TRBJ1-1
CDR3aa: CASGDRGLSEAFF
CDR3nt: TGTGCCAGCGGGGACAGGGGGCTCTCTGAAGCTTTCTTT

d_gene: NA
v_gene: TRBV6-5
abundance: NA
j_gene: TRBJ2-3
CDR3aa: CASSYKGEVGDTQYF
CDR3nt: TGTGCCAGCAGTTACAAGGGGGAGGTGGGAGATACGCAGTATTTT